The 20 T cell receptor beta chains listed next were all sequenced from one sample in a study of multiple sclerosis patients with progressive multifocal leukoencephalopathy (dated by TCRdb to about 2019). To prepare the library, the immunoSEQ multiplex PCR assay was applied. TCRdb took this table from immuneACCESS and kept in-frame rearrangements with V and J called. Such tables lack part of the clones; where checked against another copy, unresolved V genes explain under half of the gap, and the rest is unexplained. The sample table contains 26,000 or so clones; only one count was recorded for around 93% of them. Approximately 2% of the sample is in the top ten clones. Sample time point, as interpreted from the label and publication: approximately twelve months of natalizumab therapy. The treatment or condition label, read with the paper, signifies: on natalizumab therapy at sampling. Sequenced material: PBMCs, taken from a patient treated with natalizumab. Receptor source: a man in his thirties or forties with multiple sclerosis.

The rearrangement links TRBV7-9 to TRBJ1-5, with D uncertain. V lost 3 bases and J 2 bases, leaving 11 bases between the germline ends. CDR3 length equals 15 residues. CDR1 is SEHNR and CDR2 is FQNEAQ in the germline V gene (reference sequence). The CDR3 DNA reads TGTGCCAGCAGCTTGGGTTCGGTGGGCAATCAGCCCCAGCATTTT. Translated, it gives CASSLGSVGNQPQHF.

The chain recombines TRBV11-2 with TRBJ2-1; the match to TRBD2 covers 7 bases. V shed 11 bases, J shed 4 bases, and the junction held 11 bases outside the gene matches. The CDR3 is made up of 14 amino acids. Germline V lookup: CDR1 SGHAT, CDR2 FQNNGV. This chain's CDR3 is CAVAGRPIYNEQFF. CDR3 coding DNA: TGTGCCGTGGCCGGGAGGCCGATTTACAATGAGCAGTTCTTC.

The chain couples TRBV4-1 to TRBJ1-6, with TRBD1 identical over 10 bases. This CDR3 region has 18 residues. Trimming took 1 base from V and 9 from J; bases not matched to a gene: 12. The germline gives CDR1 MGHRA, CDR2 YSYEKL. DNA for the CDR3: TGCGCCAGCAGCCAAGCTTCATGGACAGGGGGGATTCTTTCACCCCTCCACTTT. This codes for CASSQASWTGGILSPLHF.

This chain connects TRBV4-1 to TRBJ2-7; D perhaps matches TRBD2 (6 bases). The V gene lost 1 base and the J gene lost 5 bases, with 15 bases spanning the gap. The germline V gene encodes CDR1 MGHRA and CDR2 YSYEKL. There are 15 residues in the CDR3. CDR3 amino acids: CASSQAGGFNHEQYF. The CDR3 coding sequence is TGCGCCAGCAGCCAAGCTGGGGGGTTCAACCACGAGCAGTACTTC.

The chain carries TRBV4-3 and TRBJ2-3; 8 bases fit TRBD2. The CDR3 runs to 15 residues. Germline V lookup: CDR1 LGHNA, CDR2 YSLEER. V lost 3 bases to trimming and J lost 2 bases; unmatched junction nucleotides: 4. CDR3 sequence reads: CASSQEGLDTDTQYF. The CDR3 DNA reads as TGCGCCAGCAGCCAGGAGGGACTAGACACAGATACGCAGTATTTT.

This chain uses TRBV12-5 with TRBJ1-2; 7 bases line up with TRBD1. CDR3 size: 17 residues. V was pared by 0 bases and J by 4 bases, with 11 bases of the junction left unmatched. The V gene's germline CDR1 is LGHNT and CDR2 FRNRAP. The CDR3 sequence: CASGLVATGYRSYGYTF. The CDR3 DNA sequence: TGTGCTAGTGGTTTGGTAGCGACAGGGTACCGGAGCTATGGCTACACCTTC.

V is TRBV7-9 and J is TRBJ2-5; TRBD1 matches 8 bases. This CDR3 region has 13 residues. With V trimmed by 4 bases and J by 5 bases, 3 bases remained unmatched. Germline V gene lookup returns CDR1 SEHNR and CDR2 FQNEAQ (reference sequence). The CDR3 spells CASSSTGVETQYF. The CDR3 DNA reads as TGTGCCAGCAGCTCGACAGGGGTGGAGACCCAGTACTTC.

The table lists this clone with a count of one. The rearrangement uses TRBV7-2 and TRBJ2-6, with D possibly being TRBD1 (6 bases). The CDR3 has 15 amino acids. V lost 5 bases to trimming and J lost 2 bases, with 10 bases between them. From germline, CDR1 is SGHTA and CDR2 FQGNSA. The CDR3 loop is CASSVQGTGANVLTF. The CDR3 DNA reads as TGTGCCAGCAGCGTACAGGGAACTGGGGCCAACGTCCTGACTTTC. Complete variable domain (other parts from reference TRBV7-2 and TRBJ2-6): GAGVSQSPSNKVTEKGKDVELRCDPISGHTALYWYRQSLGQGLEFLIYFQGNSAPDKSGLPSDRFSAERTGGSVSTLTIQRTQQEDSAVYLCASSVQGTGANVLTFGAGSRLTVL.

The chain recombines TRBV7-9 with TRBJ2-2, with 12 bases lining up with TRBD1. The CDR3 extends over 17 amino acids. Trimming removed 3 bases from V and 4 bases from J; junction bases left unmatched: 6. Germline CDR1 and CDR2: SEHNR and FQNEAQ (reference sequence). CDR3: CASSFLPGQGATGELFF. DNA for the CDR3: TGTGCCAGCAGCTTCTTACCGGGACAGGGGGCCACCGGGGAGCTGTTTTTT.

This clone was observed a single time. The rearrangement links TRBV7-2 to TRBJ2-3, with 8 bases aligning to TRBD2. Germline CDR1 reads SGHTA; CDR2 reads FQGNSA. The CDR3 covers 16 residues. Trimming at V came to 5 bases and at J to 3 bases, leaving 10 bases not matched to a gene. The CDR3: CASSPRFAGGTDTQYF. CDR3 nucleotide sequence: TGTGCCAGCAGCCCCCGGTTCGCGGGAGGTACAGATACGCAGTATTTT.

The chain carries TRBV4-3 and TRBJ2-7, with D uncertain. CDR3 size: 16 residues. The V end was cut by 0 bases, the J end by 3 bases, with 15 bases between. CDR1 is LGHNA, CDR2 YSLEER, per germline. The CDR3 is CASSQDTSLGNYEQYF. CDR3 DNA: TGCGCCAGCAGCCAAGATACTTCCCTGGGAAACTACGAGCAGTACTTC.

The rearrangement joins TRBV5-6 to TRBJ2-5; D may be TRBD1 (5 bases). Trimming removed 0 bases from V and 2 bases from J, with 8 bases in between. The germline V gene has CDR1 SGHDT and CDR2 YYEEEE. This CDR3 region has 14 residues. The CDR3 DNA follows: TGTGCCAGCAGCTTGGGGACAATACAAGAGACCCAGTACTTC. The encoded protein is CASSLGTIQETQYF.

The chain uses TRBV4-3 and TRBJ2-2; tentatively, D is TRBD2 (6 bases). The CDR3 contains 15 residues. The V gene's germline CDR1 is LGHNA and CDR2 YSLEER. Between the trimmed V and J ends, which lost 0 bases and 13 bases, there was a span of 18 bases. CDR3 sequence reads: CASSQESGPRGGLFF. The CDR3 region has the DNA TGCGCCAGCAGCCAAGAAAGCGGCCCTAGGGGAGGGCTGTTTTTT.

This clone was observed once. A read error may produce the germline difference seen at one junction end. This chain connects TRBV13 to TRBJ2-7; D is perhaps TRBD1 or TRBD2 (5 bases each). The V gene's germline CDR1 is PRHDT and CDR2 FYEKMQ (reference sequence). This CDR3 is built from 13 residues. CDR3: CASSLGTIYEQYF. The CDR3 DNA reads TGTGCCAGCAGCCTAGGGACCATCTACGAGCAGTACTTC.

The chain uses TRBV4-1 and TRBJ1-5; tentatively, D is TRBD1 (5 bases). The CDR3 loop spans 13 amino acids. Germline lookup yields CDR1 MGHRA and CDR2 YSYEKL. The V end lost 0 bases, the J end lost 9 bases, and 9 bases lay between the germline ends. CDR3: CASSQETGGPQHF. DNA of the CDR3: TGCGCCAGCAGCCAAGAAACGGGGGGGCCCCAGCATTTT.

The V and J genes are TRBV4-1 and TRBJ1-1; no definite D call. The CDR3 length is 14 residues. Germline CDR1 is MGHRA and CDR2 is YSYEKL. V shed 1 base and J shed 7 bases, with 13 bases lying between them. The CDR3 DNA reads TGCGCCAGCAGCCAAGGGGTTCAGGCCATTGAAGCTTTCTTT. It specifies CASSQGVQAIEAFF.

The chain joins TRBV6-6 to TRBJ2-1; a weak D match, TRBD1 (6 bases). This CDR3 contains 15 residues. Looked up from germline, CDR1 is MNHNY and CDR2 is SVGAGI (reference sequence). The V end was cut by 6 bases, the J end by 2 bases, with 14 bases between. This chain's CDR3 is CASRIAGTTYNEQFF. The CDR3 nucleotides read TGTGCCAGCAGGATCGCAGGGACAACCTACAATGAGCAGTTCTTC.

The J gene is TRBJ2-7, the V gene TRBV12-5; 8 bases agree with TRBD2. Looked up from germline, CDR1 is LGHNT and CDR2 is FRNRAP. CDR3 length equals 18 residues. Unmatched junction bases numbered 17, after V lost 2 bases and J lost 5 bases. As DNA, the CDR3 is TGTGCTAGTGGTTTGAGGGCGGGAGGATACACAGGAGGCCACGAGCAGTACTTC. It is translated as CASGLRAGGYTGGHEQYF.

The V and J genes are TRBV25-1 and TRBJ1-4, with D unclear. Per the germline V gene, CDR1 is MGHDK and CDR2 is SYGVNS. The CDR3 extends over 15 amino acids. V lost 2 bases to trimming and J lost 1 base, with 8 bases between them. The CDR3 protein is CASSEPRGTNEKLFF. The CDR3 nucleotides read TGTGCCAGCAGTGAACCCCGTGGAACTAATGAAAAACTGTTTTTT. The complete variable domain, with remaining parts taken from reference TRBV25-1 and TRBJ1-4, reads EADIYQTPRYLVIGTGKKITLECSQTMGHDKMYWYQQDPGMELHLIHYSYGVNSTEKGDLSSESTVSRIRTEHFPLTLESARPSHTSQYLCASSEPRGTNEKLFFGSGTQLSVL.

For the CDR3, the DNA is TGTGCCAGCAGTCCAGGACAGGGGGTGGGTCAGCCCCAGCATTTT. This encodes CASSPGQGVGQPQHF. The chain uses TRBV7-2 and TRBJ1-5; 10 positions match TRBD1. The germline V gene has CDR1 SGHTA and CDR2 FQGNSA. There are 15 residues in the CDR3. After removal of 6 bases from V and 6 bases from J, the junction contained 8 bases not matched to a gene.